Listed below are T cell receptor beta chains from one sample, sequenced in a study of tumor-infiltrating lymphocytes in primary liver carcinoma. TCRdb passed the multiplex PCR reads through MiXCR, listing each CDR3 protein once. The table includes approximately 79,000 distinct CDR3 sequences, over 60% detected once. The specimen was liver tumor tissue from sampling region 4. These receptors were collected from a middle-aged man with primary liver carcinoma and hepatitis B virus infection. The CDR3 runs from the conserved cysteine through the conserved F or W. D genes are given only for firm matches. Only some rows state a clone size, as once, few, many or a class for expanded clones.

12	TRBV6-1	NA	TRBJ2-5	NA	CASRVSGETQYF	TGTGCCAGCAGGGTATCGGGTGAGACCCAGTACTTC
15	TRBV7-8	TRBD2	TRBJ2-1	NA	CASRPTGGGYNEQFF	TGTGCCAGCAGACCGACCGGCGGGGGGTACAATGAGCAGTTCTTC
13	TRBV11-2	NA	TRBJ1-3	few	CASSLDAGNTIYF	TGTGCCAGCAGCTTAGATGCTGGAAACACCATATATTTT
15	TRBV4-1	NA	TRBJ2-1	NA	CASITLVAESNEQFF	TGCGCCAGCATCACACTAGTAGCCGAATCAAATGAGCAGTTCTTC
13	TRBV6-2/TRBV6-3	NA	TRBJ2-7	many	CASSSSGPYEQYF	TGTGCCAGCTCCTCTTCCGGCCCCTACGAGCAGTACTTC
18	TRBV11-2	TRBD2	TRBJ2-7	once	CASSLSVGLAGGWHEQYF	TGTGCCAGCAGCTTATCCGTTGGACTAGCGGGGGGGTGGCACGAGCAGTACTTC
12	TRBV12-3/TRBV12-4	NA	TRBJ2-1	NA	CANSLLGVEHFF	TGTGCCAACAGTTTATTAGGAGTTGAGCACTTCTTC
15	TRBV4-1	TRBD2	TRBJ2-1	NA	CASSQNGRPVIEQFF	TGCGCCAGCAGTCAGAACGGGAGGCCCGTAATTGAGCAGTTCTTC
18	TRBV6-5	TRBD1	TRBJ2-6	NA	CAGSLWTGMKAGADVPTF	TGTGCCGGCAGTCTTTGGACAGGGATGAAAGCTGGGGCCGACGTCCCGACTTTC
16	TRBV5-6	TRBD1	TRBJ1-4	NA	CASSRDRSTTNEKLFF	TGTGCCAGCAGCCGGGACAGATCCACAACTAATGAAAAACTGTTTTTT
14	TRBV6-5	TRBD1	TRBJ1-1	many	CASSPRQGNTEAFF	TGTGCCAGCAGTCCGAGACAGGGAAACACTGAAGCTTTCTTT
13	TRBV4-1	NA	TRBJ2-3	NA	CACSPRGTDTQYF	TGCGCCTGTAGCCCGCGGGGCACAGATACGCAGTATTTT
14	TRBV6-5	NA	TRBJ2-2	once	CTSSYSRDTRELFF	TGTACTAGCAGTTACTCTCGGGACACCAGGGAGCTGTTTTTT
13	TRBV30	NA	TRBJ1-5	once	CPWSVSLGQPQHF	TGTCCCTGGAGTGTAAGTCTGGGGCAGCCCCAGCATTTT
15	TRBV5-6	NA	TRBJ2-1	NA	CASISKTGEYNEQFF	TGTGCCAGCATCTCGAAGACGGGGGAGTACAATGAGCAGTTCTTC
17	TRBV4-1	NA	TRBJ1-1	NA	CTSSQNPSRAWNTEAFF	TGCACCAGCAGCCAGAACCCCTCGAGGGCCTGGAATACTGAAGCTTTCTTT
14	TRBV6-5	TRBD1	TRBJ1-4	NA	CTIRSSGGDEKLFF	TGTACCATCAGGTCCTCAGGGGGCGATGAAAAACTGTTTTTT
18	TRBV13	TRBD2	TRBJ2-7	many	CASSAPGLAGLSSYEQYF	TGTGCCAGCAGCGCCCCGGGACTAGCGGGCCTTAGCTCCTACGAGCAGTACTTC
17	TRBV5-4	NA	TRBJ2-1	once	CATSPEVGTSPYNEQFF	TGTGCCACCAGCCCCGAAGTGGGAACAAGCCCCTACAATGAGCAGTTCTTC
15	TRBV28	NA	TRBJ2-3	once	CASSPQRTSTDTQYF	TGTGCCAGCAGTCCCCAAAGGACTAGCACAGATACGCAGTATTTT
17	TRBV6-5	NA	TRBJ2-6	many	CASSSLTRGAGANVLTF	TGTGCCAGCAGTTCACTAACCAGGGGGGCTGGGGCCAACGTCCTGACTTTC
14	TRBV7-8	NA	TRBJ1-5	once	CAGSSGTFNRPQHF	TGTGCCGGCAGCTCCGGGACCTTCAATCGACCCCAGCATTTT
15	TRBV4-1	TRBD2	TRBJ2-2	NA	CASSYGGRGTRELSF	TGCGCCAGCAGTTATGGCGGGAGAGGCACCAGGGAGCTGTCTTTT
15	TRBV11-1	NA	TRBJ2-3	NA	CASSLGGGRVDTQCF	TGTGCCAGCAGCTTAGGAGGGGGGCGTGTGGATACGCAGTGTTTT
13	TRBV10-3	NA	TRBJ2-1	NA	CASVSGEENEQFF	TGTGCATCGGTCTCAGGGGAGGAGAATGAGCAGTTCTTC
13	TRBV6-2/TRBV6-3	TRBD2	TRBJ2-1	NA	CASTASGSHEQLF	TGTGCCAGTACTGCTAGCGGGAGCCATGAGCAGCTCTTC
16	TRBV2	TRBD1	TRBJ2-6	NA	CASSGQGASGANVLTF	TGTGCCAGTTCGGGACAGGGGGCTTCTGGGGCCAACGTCCTGACTTTC